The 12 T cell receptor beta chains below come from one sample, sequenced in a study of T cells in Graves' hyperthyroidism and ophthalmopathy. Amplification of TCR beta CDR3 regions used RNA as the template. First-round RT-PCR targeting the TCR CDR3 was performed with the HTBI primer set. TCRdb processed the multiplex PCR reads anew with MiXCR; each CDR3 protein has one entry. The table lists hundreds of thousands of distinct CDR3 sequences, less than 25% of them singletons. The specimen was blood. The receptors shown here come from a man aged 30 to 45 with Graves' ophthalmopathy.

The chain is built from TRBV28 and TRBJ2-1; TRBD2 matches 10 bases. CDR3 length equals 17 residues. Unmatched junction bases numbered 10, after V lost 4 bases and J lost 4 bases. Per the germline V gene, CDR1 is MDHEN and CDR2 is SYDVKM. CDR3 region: CASSSLTGLAEYNEQFF. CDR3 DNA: TGTGCCAGCAGTTCCCTGACCGGACTAGCGGAGTACAATGAGCAGTTCTTC.

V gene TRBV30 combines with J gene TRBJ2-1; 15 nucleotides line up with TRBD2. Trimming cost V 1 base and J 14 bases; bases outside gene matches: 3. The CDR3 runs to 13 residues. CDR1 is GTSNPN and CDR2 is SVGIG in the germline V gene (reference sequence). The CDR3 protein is CAWSGGLAGGEFF. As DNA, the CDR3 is TGTGCCTGGAGTGGGGGACTAGCGGGAGGCGAGTTCTTC.

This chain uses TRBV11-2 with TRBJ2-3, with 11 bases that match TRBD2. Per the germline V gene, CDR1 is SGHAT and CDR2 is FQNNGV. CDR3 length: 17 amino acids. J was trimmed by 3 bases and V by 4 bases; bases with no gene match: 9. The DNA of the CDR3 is TGTGCCAGCAGCTCCCCTCCTAGCGGGAGGTCGACAGATACGCAGTATTTT. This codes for CASSSPPSGRSTDTQYF.

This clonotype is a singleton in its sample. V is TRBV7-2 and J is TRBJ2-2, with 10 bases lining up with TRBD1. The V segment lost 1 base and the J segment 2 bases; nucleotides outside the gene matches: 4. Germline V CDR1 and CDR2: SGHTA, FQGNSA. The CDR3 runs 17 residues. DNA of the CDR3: TGTGCCAGCAGCTTAGTGGGGACAGGGGACAACACCGGGGAGCTGTTTTTT. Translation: CASSLVGTGDNTGELFF.

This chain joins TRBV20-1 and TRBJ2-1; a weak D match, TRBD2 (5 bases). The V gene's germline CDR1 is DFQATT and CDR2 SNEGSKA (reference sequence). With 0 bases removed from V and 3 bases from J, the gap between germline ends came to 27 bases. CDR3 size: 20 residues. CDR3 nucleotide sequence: TGCAGTGCTAGAGATAAAGACATTGCCGGAGGTGGTACCATCTACAATGAGCAGTTCTTC. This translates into CSARDKDIAGGGTIYNEQFF.

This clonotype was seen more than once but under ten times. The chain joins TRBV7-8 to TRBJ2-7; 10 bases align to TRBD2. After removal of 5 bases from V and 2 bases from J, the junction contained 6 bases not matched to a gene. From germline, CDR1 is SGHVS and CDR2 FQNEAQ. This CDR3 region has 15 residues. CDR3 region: CASSPRTSGAYEQYF. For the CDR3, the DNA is TGTGCCAGCAGCCCCCGGACTAGCGGAGCCTACGAGCAGTACTTC.

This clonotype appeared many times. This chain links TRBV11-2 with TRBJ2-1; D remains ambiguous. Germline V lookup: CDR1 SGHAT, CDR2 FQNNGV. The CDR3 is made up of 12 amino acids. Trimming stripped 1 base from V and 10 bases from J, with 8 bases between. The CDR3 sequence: CASSLGYSEQFF. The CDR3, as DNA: TGTGCCAGCAGCTTAGGTTATAGCGAGCAGTTCTTC. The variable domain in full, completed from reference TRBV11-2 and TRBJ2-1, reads EAGVAQSPRYKIIEKRQSVAFWCNPISGHATLYWYQQILGQGPKLLIQFQNNGVVDDSQLPKDRFSAERLKGVDSTLKIQPAKLEDSAVYLCASSLGYSEQFFGPGTRLTVL.

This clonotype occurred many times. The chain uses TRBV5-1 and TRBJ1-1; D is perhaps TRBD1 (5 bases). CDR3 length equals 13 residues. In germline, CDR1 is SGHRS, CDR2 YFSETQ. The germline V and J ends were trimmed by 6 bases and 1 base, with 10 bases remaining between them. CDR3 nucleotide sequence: TGCGCCAGCACGAGGGGCGAGAACACTGAAGCTTTCTTT. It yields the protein CASTRGENTEAFF. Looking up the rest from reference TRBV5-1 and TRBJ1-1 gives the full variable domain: KAGVTQTPRYLIKTRGQQVTLSCSPISGHRSVSWYQQTPGQGLQFLFEYFSETQRNKGNFPGRFSGRQFSNSRSEMNVSTLELGDSALYLCASTRGENTEAFFGQGTRLTVV.

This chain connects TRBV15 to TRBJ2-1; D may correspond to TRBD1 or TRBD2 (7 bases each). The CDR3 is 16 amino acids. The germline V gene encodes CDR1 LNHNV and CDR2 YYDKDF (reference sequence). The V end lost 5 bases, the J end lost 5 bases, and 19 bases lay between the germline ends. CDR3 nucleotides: TGTGCCACCAGCGAAAAGATGGGGGGGACAGACAATGAGCAGTTCTTC. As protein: CATSEKMGGTDNEQFF.

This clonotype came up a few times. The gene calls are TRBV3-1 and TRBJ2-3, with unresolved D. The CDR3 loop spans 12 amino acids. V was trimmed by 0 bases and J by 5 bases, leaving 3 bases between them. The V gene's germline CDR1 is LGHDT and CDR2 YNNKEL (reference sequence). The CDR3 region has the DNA TGTGCCAGCAGCCAAGAAAGAGATACGCAGTATTTT. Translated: CASSQERDTQYF.

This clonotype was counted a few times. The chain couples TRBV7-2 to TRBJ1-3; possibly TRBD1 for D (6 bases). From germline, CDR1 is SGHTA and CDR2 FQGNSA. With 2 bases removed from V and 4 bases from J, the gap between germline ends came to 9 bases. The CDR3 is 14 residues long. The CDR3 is CASSLRGLGNTIYF. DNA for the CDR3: TGTGCCAGCAGCTTACGGGGGCTCGGAAACACCATATATTTT.

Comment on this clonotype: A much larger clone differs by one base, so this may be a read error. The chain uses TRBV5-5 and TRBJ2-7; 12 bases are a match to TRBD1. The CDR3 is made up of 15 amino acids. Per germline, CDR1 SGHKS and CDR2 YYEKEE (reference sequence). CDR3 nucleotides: TGTGCCAGCACTTCGGGACAGGGGGCCCTCTACGGGCAGTACTTC. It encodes CASTSGQGALYGQYF.